The 10 T cell receptor beta chains presented below share a single source sample, sequenced in a study of T-cell memory formation after mild COVID-19. TCRdb analysed the 5' RACE reads with MiXCR anew, one entry per CDR3 protein. Of about 57,000 distinct CDR3 sequences in the sample, roughly an eighth were seen once. The sequenced sample was PBMCs or a T cell subset sorted from them (not recorded which). These receptors all stem from a man between 18 and 35 years old who had mild COVID-19 (a few samples of this study predate the infection). Cell type and time point are not known.

In its sample, this clonotype was seen many times. The rearrangement links TRBV7-2 to TRBJ2-3; D not certain. This CDR3 region has 17 residues. Germline CDR1 SGHTA, CDR2 FQGNSA. V lost 5 bases, J lost 3 bases, and 21 bases lay in between. DNA of the CDR3: TGTGCCAGCAGCGCCGACCTTACTTCGTTATCTACAGATACGCAGTATTTT. Protein: CASSADLTSLSTDTQYF.

The V and J genes are TRBV9 and TRBJ1-1, with TRBD1 matching over 7 bases. The V and J ends lost 0 bases and 0 bases, in that order; junction bases with no gene match: 2. The CDR3 length is 15 residues. The germline gives CDR1 SGDLS, CDR2 YYNGEE. CDR3 amino acids: CASSVGDRLNTEAFF. For the CDR3, the DNA is TGTGCCAGCAGCGTAGGGGACAGATTGAACACTGAAGCTTTCTTT.

This chain uses TRBV5-1 with TRBJ2-5, with 13 bases fitting TRBD2. The germline V gene has CDR1 SGHRS and CDR2 YFSETQ. The CDR3 consists of 17 residues. J gave up 4 bases and V 4 bases, and 10 bases lay outside the gene matches. CDR3 region: CASSRGQGLAGLETQYF. Written as DNA, the CDR3 is TGCGCCAGCAGCCGAGGACAGGGACTAGCGGGGTTAGAGACCCAGTACTTC.

This clonotype was seen only a few times. The chain uses TRBV28 and TRBJ2-2; D gene ambiguous. Germline V gene data show CDR1 as MDHEN and CDR2 as SYDVKM. V lost 7 bases and J lost 2, with 8 bases in between. The CDR3 contains 13 residues. CDR3 sequence reads: CASTVLNTGELFF. CDR3 DNA: TGTGCCAGCACCGTTTTAAACACCGGGGAGCTGTTTTTT.

This clonotype has just a few counts. The chain joins TRBV18 to TRBJ1-5; the D gene is possibly TRBD1 (5 bases). The CDR3 extends over 15 amino acids. The germline V gene encodes CDR1 KGHSH and CDR2 LQKENI. Trimming stripped 3 bases from V and 6 bases from J, with 15 bases between. DNA for the CDR3: TGTGCCAGCTCACCTTACGGGACGGGCGGTCAGCCCCAGCATTTT. Translation: CASSPYGTGGQPQHF. Full variable domain (outside the CDR3, taken from reference TRBV18 and TRBJ1-5): NAGVMQNPRHLVRRRGQEARLRCSPMKGHSHVYWYRQLPEEGLKFMVYLQKENIIDESGMPKERFSAEFPKEGPSILRIQQVVRGDSAAYFCASSPYGTGGQPQHFGDGTRLSIL.

The J gene is TRBJ1-2, the V gene TRBV6-2 or TRBV6-3, with D possibly being TRBD1 (5 bases). This CDR3 contains 13 residues. Per the germline V gene, CDR1 is MNHEY and CDR2 is SVGEGT. Trimming took 2 bases from V and 1 from J, leaving 5 bases between them. The CDR3 region is CASSYGGNYGYTF. For the CDR3, the DNA is TGTGCCAGCAGTTACGGGGGTAACTATGGCTACACCTTC.

This clonotype was found a few times. This chain links TRBV6-4 with TRBJ2-5, with D possibly TRBD2 on 7 matching bases. The CDR3 spans 13 residues. V lost 6 bases and J 7 bases, leaving 15 bases between the germline ends. Germline CDR1 MRHNA, CDR2 SNTAGT. As DNA, the CDR3 is TGTGCCAGCAGCCCCAGGGAGGGGGGGACCCAGTACTTC. Translation gives CASSPREGGTQYF.

There are a few counts of this clonotype. The CDR3 is CASSLLTREETQYF. The CDR3 coding sequence is TGTGCCAGCAGCTTACTTACCAGGGAGGAGACCCAGTACTTC. This rearrangement joins TRBV7-2 to TRBJ2-5, with D tentatively TRBD1 or TRBD2 (5 bases each). CDR3 length: 14 amino acids. The V and J ends lost 2 bases and 5 bases respectively, with 12 bases between them. Germline lookup yields CDR1 SGHTA and CDR2 FQGNSA.

The chain recombines TRBV21-1 with TRBJ1-6; TRBD1 is the table's D call, not checked against the DNA. TRBV21-1 is described as a pseudogene. The CDR3 contains 15 residues. Written as DNA, the CDR3 is TGTGCCAGCAGCACAAGACAGGGTGTAAGTTCACCCCTCCACTTT. It yields the protein CASSTRQGVSSPLHF.

This clonotype was found a few times. The CDR3 DNA is TGTGCCAGCAGCTTTCTATACCGTCCCTACAATGAGCAGTTCTTC. This sequence encodes CASSFLYRPYNEQFF. This chain links TRBV5-6 with TRBJ2-1; no reliable D call. V was clipped by 2 bases and J by 2 bases, with 11 bases between them. Germline-derived CDR1 and CDR2 are SGHDT and YYEEEE. This CDR3 contains 15 residues.